The 15 T cell receptor beta chains given below trace back to one sample, sequenced in a study of cytotoxic CD8 clonotypes in ibrutinib-treated CLL. The table came from immunoSEQ multiplex PCR; TCRdb's copy has only in-frame clones and leaves some out. The table has some 140,000 clones, approximately 81% seen once; the top ten hold 3% to 4%. Specimen: PBMCs, collected after 24 months of ibrutinib treatment. These receptors all stem from a human donor with chronic lymphocytic leukemia.

The chain combines TRBV30 with TRBJ1-1; TRBD1 is a possible D gene (6 bases). The CDR3 runs 15 residues. V gave up 0 bases and J gave up 3 bases, with 14 bases separating them. Per germline, CDR1 GTSNPN and CDR2 SVGIG (reference sequence). The CDR3 sequence: CAWSVKGVLYTEAFF. CDR3 nucleotides: TGTGCCTGGAGTGTGAAGGGGGTATTGTACACTGAAGCTTTCTTT.

The V call is TRBV4-3, the J call TRBJ2-5; unclear D gene. The CDR3 is 15 amino acids. The V and J ends lost 0 bases and 1 base respectively, with 9 bases between them. Germline V gives CDR1 LGHNA, CDR2 YSLEER. The CDR3 protein is CASSQDHGPQETQYF. For the CDR3, the DNA is TGCGCCAGCAGCCAAGATCATGGGCCCCAAGAGACCCAGTACTTC.

The genes are TRBV19 and TRBJ2-7; D is possibly TRBD1 (5 bases). V was clipped by 7 bases and J by 0 bases, with 13 bases between them. Germline V gene sequence: CDR1 LNHDA, CDR2 SQIVND (reference sequence). The CDR3 has 14 amino acids. The CDR3 nucleotides are TGTGCCAGTAATTGGGGCAGCCCCTCCTACGAGCAGTACTTC. It encodes CASNWGSPSYEQYF.

The V gene is TRBV5-4, the J gene TRBJ2-5; D is possibly TRBD2 (7 bases). V was clipped by 5 bases and J by 4 bases, with 18 bases between them. The CDR3 totals 15 residues. Germline CDR1 is SGHNT and CDR2 is YYREEE (reference sequence). CDR3 sequence (DNA): TGTGCCAGCAGTTCACAGTTGAGGGGGGGAGAGACCCAGTACTTC. Translated, it gives CASSSQLRGGETQYF.

The gene calls are TRBV30 and TRBJ2-5, with a tentative D call TRBD1 (5 bases). Germline V gene lookup returns CDR1 GTSNPN and CDR2 SVGIG (reference sequence). Trimming removed 0 bases at V and 5 bases at J, with 19 bases between. This CDR3 spans 16 amino acids. Written as DNA, the CDR3 is TGTGCCTGGAGTGTTCCCGACAGTGCCCGGTTTGAGACCCAGTACTTC. Translated: CAWSVPDSARFETQYF.

V gene TRBV7-2 combines with J gene TRBJ2-5; perhaps TRBD1 as D (6 bases). The V gene's germline CDR1 is SGHTA and CDR2 FQGNSA. This CDR3 region has 14 residues. The V and J ends lost 1 base and 3 bases respectively, with 9 bases between them. CDR3 sequence (DNA): TGTGCCAGCAGCTTAGGCACAGGGAAAGAGACCCAGTACTTC. It encodes CASSLGTGKETQYF.

This chain links TRBV2 with TRBJ1-2, with 9 bases that match TRBD1. This CDR3 has 14 amino acids. V dropped 1 base and J dropped 9; count of bases not matched to a gene: 6. In germline, CDR1 is SNHLY, CDR2 FYNNEI. The CDR3 sequence is CASSEERDRVRYTF. DNA for the CDR3: TGTGCCAGCAGTGAAGAACGGGACAGGGTCCGCTACACCTTC.

V is TRBV6-5 and J is TRBJ2-5, with a possible D match to TRBD2 (6 bases). Trimming took 6 bases from V and 1 from J, leaving 15 bases between them. Germline-derived CDR1 and CDR2 are MNHEY and SVGAGI. This CDR3 comprises 15 residues. Written as DNA, the CDR3 is TGTGCCAGCAGACAGAGGGGAGGAGGCCAAGAGACCCAGTACTTC. Protein product: CASRQRGGGQETQYF.

The chain couples TRBV15 to TRBJ2-6; 11 bases agree with TRBD1. The CDR3 is made up of 17 amino acids. J gave up 2 bases and V 3 bases, and 3 bases lay outside the gene matches. The V gene's germline CDR1 is LNHNV and CDR2 YYDKDF (reference sequence). The CDR3 coding sequence is TGTGCCACCAGCAGCCGGGACAGGGGGGCTGGGGCCAACGTCCTGACTTTC. Its protein product is CATSSRDRGAGANVLTF.

The CDR3 loop is CATSGQGNGYTF. The CDR3 bases are TGTGCCACCTCGGGACAGGGTAATGGCTACACCTTC. The chain has TRBV6-5 and TRBJ1-2, with 9 bases lining up with TRBD1. With 10 bases clipped from V and 6 bases from J, the junction kept 6 bases outside the gene matches. The germline CDR1 and CDR2 sequences are MNHEY and SVGAGI. CDR3 length: 12 amino acids.

This chain uses TRBV10-2 with TRBJ2-3; 7 nucleotides line up with TRBD1. Germline CDR1 WSHSY, CDR2 SAAADI. CDR3 length: 14 amino acids. Trimming took 10 bases from V and 6 from J; bases not matched to a gene: 13. The DNA of the CDR3 is TGCGCCACCTCCTGGGACAGCGCGGCTGATACGCAGTATTTT. As protein: CATSWDSAADTQYF.

This chain links TRBV6-1 with TRBJ1-5; no definite D call. The CDR3 contains 13 residues. Trimming took off 2 bases at V and 5 bases at J, with 7 bases between the two ends. Germline loops: CDR1 MNHNS, CDR2 SASEGT. CDR3 in amino acids: CASSEYGDQPQHF. CDR3 in DNA: TGTGCCAGCAGTGAATATGGTGATCAGCCCCAGCATTTT.

CDR3 in amino acids: CASSQDVQLNYGYTF. The CDR3 coding sequence is TGCGCCAGCAGCCAAGATGTACAGTTAAACTATGGCTACACCTTC. V and J are TRBV4-1 and TRBJ1-2; D not certain. CDR1 is MGHRA, CDR2 YSYEKL, per germline. V was trimmed by 0 bases and J by 2 bases, leaving 10 bases between them. CDR3 size: 15 residues.

The chain is built from TRBV11-2 and TRBJ2-3; either TRBD1 or TRBD2 may fit D (5 bases each). V was pared by 1 base and J by 4 bases, with 12 bases between. The CDR3 covers 15 residues. The germline CDR1 and CDR2 sequences are SGHAT and FQNNGV. CDR3 nucleotides: TGTGCCAGCAGCTTAGGCGAGGTGGGGGCAGATACGCAGTATTTT. Its protein is CASSLGEVGADTQYF.

The chain uses TRBV30 and TRBJ2-4; D not certain. Per germline, CDR1 GTSNPN and CDR2 SVGIG (reference sequence). This CDR3 region has 16 residues. Trimming removed 0 bases from V and 0 bases from J, with 12 bases in between. The CDR3 spells CAWSVRRNLAKNIQYF. Written as DNA, the CDR3 is TGTGCCTGGAGTGTACGGAGAAACCTAGCCAAAAACATTCAGTACTTC. Complete variable domain (other parts from reference TRBV30 and TRBJ2-4): SQTIHQWPATLVQPVGSPLSLECTVEGTSNPNLYWYRQAAGRGLQLLFYSVGIGQISSEVPQNLSASRPQDRQFILSSKKLLLSDSGFYLCAWSVRRNLAKNIQYFGAGTRLSVL.